This TCR beta chain is from a study of cytomegalovirus exposure and HLA in healthy donors. Whole-study results and caveats: The authors listed 164 TCR beta chains as cytomegalovirus-associated.

Concerning this clone itself: The antigen is unknown.

The primer mix had 60 Vbeta and 13 Jbeta primers. Only in-frame clones appear in the TCRdb table, and some are missing; sequencing was by immunoSEQ multiplex PCR. In the table there are 110,000 to 150,000 clones, around 80% of which are singletons. Trimming took 6 bases from V and 6 from J; bases not matched to a gene: 5. Germline V gives CDR1 MNHEY, CDR2 SVGAGI. This CDR3 comprises 13 residues. The specimen was PBMCs. This TCR came from a man aged 40-49 years in good health and CMV-seronegative. V gene TRBV6-5 combines with J gene TRBJ2-1; TRBD1 matches 7 bases. CDR3 region: CASRLGQFNEQFF. CDR3 coding DNA: TGTGCCAGCAGACTGGGACAGTTCAATGAGCAGTTCTTC.